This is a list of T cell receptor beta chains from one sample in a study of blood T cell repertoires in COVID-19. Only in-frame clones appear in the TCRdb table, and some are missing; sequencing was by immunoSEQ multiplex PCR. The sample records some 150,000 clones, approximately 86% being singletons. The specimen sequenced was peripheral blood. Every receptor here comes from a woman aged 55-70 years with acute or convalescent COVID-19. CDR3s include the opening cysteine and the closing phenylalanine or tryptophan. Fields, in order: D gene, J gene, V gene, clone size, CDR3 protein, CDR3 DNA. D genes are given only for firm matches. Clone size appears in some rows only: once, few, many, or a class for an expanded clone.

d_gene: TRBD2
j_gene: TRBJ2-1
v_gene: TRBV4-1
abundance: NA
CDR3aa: CASSPLRTSGTYNEQFF
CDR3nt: TGCGCCAGCAGCCCCCTGCGGACTAGCGGTACCTACAATGAGCAGTTCTTC

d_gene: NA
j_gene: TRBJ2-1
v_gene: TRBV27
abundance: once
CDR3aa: CASSLFQGSNEQFF
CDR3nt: TGTGCCAGCAGTTTATTTCAGGGCTCCAATGAGCAGTTCTTC

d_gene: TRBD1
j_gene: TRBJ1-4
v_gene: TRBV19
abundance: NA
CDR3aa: CASSPGTAYLNEKLFF
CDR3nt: TGTGCCAGTAGTCCAGGGACAGCCTACCTTAATGAAAAACTGTTTTTT

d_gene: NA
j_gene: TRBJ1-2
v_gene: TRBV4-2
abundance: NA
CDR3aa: CASSPLTGTGYTF
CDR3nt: TGTGCCAGCAGCCCACTTACAGGTACAGGCTACACCTTC

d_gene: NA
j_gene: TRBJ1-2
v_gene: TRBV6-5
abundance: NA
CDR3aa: CASGGAEGRYGYTF
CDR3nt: TGTGCCAGCGGGGGGGCAGAGGGGCGGTATGGCTACACCTTC

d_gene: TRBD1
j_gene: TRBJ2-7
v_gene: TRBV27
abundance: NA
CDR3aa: CASSLQGATFNEQYF
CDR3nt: TGTGCCAGCAGTCTCCAGGGGGCCACCTTTAACGAGCAGTACTTC

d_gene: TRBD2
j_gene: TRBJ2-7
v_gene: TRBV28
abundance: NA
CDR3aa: CATGGLLGGSYEQYF
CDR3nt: TGTGCCACGGGGGGTCTCCTAGGTGGCTCCTACGAGCAGTACTTC

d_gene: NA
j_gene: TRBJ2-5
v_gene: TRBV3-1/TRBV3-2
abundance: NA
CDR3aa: CASSQVSETQYF
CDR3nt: TGTGCCAGCAGCCAAGTATCGGAGACCCAGTACTTC

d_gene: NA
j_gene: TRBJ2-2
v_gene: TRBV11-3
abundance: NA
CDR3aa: CASNSANTGELFF
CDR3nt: TGTGCCAGCAATTCCGCGAACACCGGGGAGCTGTTTTTT

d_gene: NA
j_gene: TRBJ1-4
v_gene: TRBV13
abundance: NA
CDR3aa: CASSTPGATNEKLFF
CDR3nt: TGTGCCAGCAGCACCCCAGGGGCCACTAATGAAAAACTGTTTTTT

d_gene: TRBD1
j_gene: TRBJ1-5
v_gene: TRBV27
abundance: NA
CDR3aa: CASSPWDSDYSNQPQHF
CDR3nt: TGTGCCAGCAGTCCGTGGGACAGCGATTATAGCAATCAGCCCCAGCATTTT

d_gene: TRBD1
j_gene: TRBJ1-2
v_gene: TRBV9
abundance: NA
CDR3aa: CASSKAGTGIGYTF
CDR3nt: TGTGCCAGCAGCAAAGCCGGGACAGGGATTGGCTACACCTTC

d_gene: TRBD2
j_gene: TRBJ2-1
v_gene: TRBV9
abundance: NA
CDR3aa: CASSVGLADNEQFF
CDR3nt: TGTGCCAGCAGCGTAGGACTAGCGGACAATGAGCAGTTCTTC

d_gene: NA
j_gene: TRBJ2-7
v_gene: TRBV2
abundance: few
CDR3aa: CASTLNYEQYF
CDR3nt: TGTGCCAGCACCCTAAATTACGAGCAGTACTTC

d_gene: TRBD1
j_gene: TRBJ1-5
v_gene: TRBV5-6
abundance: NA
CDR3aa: CASSLGDRGNQPQHF
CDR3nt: TGTGCCAGCAGCTTGGGGGACAGGGGCAATCAGCCCCAGCATTTT

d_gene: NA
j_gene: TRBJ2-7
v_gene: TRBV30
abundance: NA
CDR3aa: CAWSRVRGLSSYEQYF
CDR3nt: TGTGCCTGGAGCCGAGTTCGGGGATTGAGCTCCTACGAGCAGTACTTC

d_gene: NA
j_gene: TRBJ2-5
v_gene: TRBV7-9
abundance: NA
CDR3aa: CASSPRTSQETQYF
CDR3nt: TGTGCCAGCAGCCCACGGACTTCCCAAGAGACCCAGTACTTC